Here is one T cell receptor (beta chain) with its context. Its antigen is undetermined. Some clones are missing from TCRdb's copy, which holds only in-frame ones; the method was immunoSEQ multiplex PCR. The sample lists roughly 150,000 clones, approximately 80% occurring once. The sample comes from a study of cytotoxic CD8 clonotypes in ibrutinib-treated CLL. Study context: Responses comprised approximately 24 partial and 2 complete; at median about 68 months, about 14 remained remitted and roughly 12 progressed.

General study results and limits: Measured clonality at baseline was greater than in age-matched healthy donors and tracked with circulating CD8+ T-cell counts. At ibrutinib response, clonality increased, and at progression it declined back toward baseline.

The V gene end was trimmed by 1 base and the J gene end by 3 bases; junction bases not matched to a gene: 8. The CDR3 has 16 amino acids. The germline V gene encodes CDR1 LNHNV and CDR2 YYDKDF (reference sequence). This chain uses TRBV15 with TRBJ2-7; 8 nucleotides agree with TRBD2. Here the sequenced sample was PBMCs, taken after 24 months of ibrutinib treatment. The TCR originated in a human donor with chronic lymphocytic leukemia. The CDR3 DNA is TGTGCCACCAGCAGAGGTCCAGCGGGGGACCTCTACGAGCAGTACTTC. Residues: CATSRGPAGDLYEQYF.